Presented here are 6 T cell receptor beta chains from one specimen sequenced in a study of T cell responses to AZD1222 COVID-19 vaccine. Here immunoSEQ multiplex PCR was the method, and the copy in TCRdb shows in-frame clones only, minus some. Of some 130,000 clones in the sample, under 90% were seen once. The material was peripheral blood, obtained on day 0 of AZD1222 vaccination. These receptors all stem from an adult in good health.

The rearrangement links TRBV5-5 to TRBJ2-1; 8 nucleotides line up with TRBD2. This CDR3 region has 13 residues. Germline trimming cut 4 bases from V and 6 bases from J; bases unmatched to any gene: 3. Germline CDR1 and CDR2: SGHKS and YYEKEE (reference sequence). CDR3 protein: CASSTTSGNEQFF. Written as DNA, the CDR3 is TGTGCCAGCAGCACTACTAGCGGCAATGAGCAGTTCTTC.

This chain links TRBV2 with TRBJ2-7; 8 nucleotides align to TRBD1. Germline trimming cut 4 bases from V and 3 bases from J; bases unmatched to any gene: 5. The CDR3 runs 14 residues. Germline CDR1 and CDR2: SNHLY and FYNNEI. The CDR3 sequence is CASSVGQAGYEQYF. The CDR3 bases are TGTGCCAGCAGTGTGGGACAGGCGGGCTACGAGCAGTACTTC.

This chain links TRBV10-1 with TRBJ2-1, with 13 bases identical to TRBD2. The CDR3 is 15 residues long. With V trimmed by 2 bases and J by 6 bases, 1 base remained unmatched. The germline CDR1 and CDR2 sequences are WNHNN and SYGVQD (reference sequence). The chain's CDR3 is CASSEGTSGANEQFF. CDR3 DNA sequence: TGCGCCAGCAGTGAGGGGACTAGCGGGGCCAATGAGCAGTTCTTC.

V is TRBV5-1 and J is TRBJ2-7; the D gene is possibly TRBD2 (7 bases). Trimming stripped 0 bases from V and 5 bases from J, with 12 bases between. The CDR3 runs to 14 residues. CDR1 is SGHRS, CDR2 YFSETQ, per germline. CDR3 amino acids: CASSLAGGGDEQYF. For the CDR3, the DNA is TGCGCCAGCAGCTTGGCGGGGGGCGGGGACGAGCAGTACTTC.

The V and J genes are TRBV24-1 and TRBJ1-2; D not resolved. The CDR3 spans 11 residues. Per the germline V gene, CDR1 is KGHDR and CDR2 is SFDVKD. V was clipped by 3 bases and J by 8 bases, with 6 bases between them. This CDR3 is CATSDGVGYTF. The CDR3 bases are TGTGCCACCAGTGATGGCGTCGGCTACACCTTC.

The J gene is TRBJ2-7, the V gene TRBV18; D remains unclear. V lost 3 bases to trimming and J lost 2 bases, with 11 bases between them. Germline V gene data show CDR1 as KGHSH and CDR2 as LQKENI. CDR3 length: 14 amino acids. CDR3 protein: CASSPATDTYEQYF. The CDR3, as DNA: TGTGCCAGCTCACCGGCGACGGATACCTACGAGCAGTACTTC.